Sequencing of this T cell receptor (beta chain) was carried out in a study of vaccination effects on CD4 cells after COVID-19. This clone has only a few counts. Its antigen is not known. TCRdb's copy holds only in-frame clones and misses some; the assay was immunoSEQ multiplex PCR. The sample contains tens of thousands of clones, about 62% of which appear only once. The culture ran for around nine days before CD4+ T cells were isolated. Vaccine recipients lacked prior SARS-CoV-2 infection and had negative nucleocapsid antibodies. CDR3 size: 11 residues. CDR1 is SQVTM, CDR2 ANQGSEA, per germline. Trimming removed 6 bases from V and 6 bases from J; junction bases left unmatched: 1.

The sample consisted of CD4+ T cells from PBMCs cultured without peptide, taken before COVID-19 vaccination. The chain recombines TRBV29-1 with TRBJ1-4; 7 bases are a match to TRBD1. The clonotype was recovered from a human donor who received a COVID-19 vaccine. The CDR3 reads CSVGTDEKLFF. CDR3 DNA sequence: TGCAGCGTGGGGACAGATGAAAAACTGTTTTTT.